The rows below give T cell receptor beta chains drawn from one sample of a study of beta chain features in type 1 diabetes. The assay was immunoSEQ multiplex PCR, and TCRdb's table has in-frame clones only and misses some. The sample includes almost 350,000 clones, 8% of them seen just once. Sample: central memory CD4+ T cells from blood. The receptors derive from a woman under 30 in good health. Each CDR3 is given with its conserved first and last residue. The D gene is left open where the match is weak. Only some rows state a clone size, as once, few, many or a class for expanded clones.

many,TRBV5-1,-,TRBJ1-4,TGCGCCAGCAGCCCGGGGGTGAGGGAAAAACTGTTTTTT,CASSPGVREKLFF
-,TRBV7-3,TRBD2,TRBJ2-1,TGTGCCAGCAGCCCTAGGACTAGCGGGAGGTCCGACTACAATGAGCAGTTCTTC,CASSPRTSGRSDYNEQFF
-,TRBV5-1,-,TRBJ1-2,TGTGCCAGCAGCCTAGACATGACGGGCAGCTATGGCTACACCTTC,CASSLDMTGSYGYTF
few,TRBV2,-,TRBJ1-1,TGTGCCAGCAGACATCAGGGTTCTGAAGCTTTCTTT,CASRHQGSEAFF
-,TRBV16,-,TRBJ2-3,TGTGCCAGCAGCCCACGGCGAGATACTCAGTATTTT,CASSPRRDTQYF
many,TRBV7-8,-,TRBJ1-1,TGTGCCAGCAGCTTAGGGGGGGAGGCTGAAGCTTTCTTT,CASSLGGEAEAFF
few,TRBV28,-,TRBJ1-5,TGTGCCAGCAGTAGACAGTTTAGCAATCAGCCCCAGCATTTT,CASSRQFSNQPQHF
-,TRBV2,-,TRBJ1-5,TGTGCCAGCAGTGGGGGACTGAATCAGCCCCAGCATTTT,CASSGGLNQPQHF
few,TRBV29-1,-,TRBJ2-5,TGCAGCGCTGGGGACGGCATGAAACAAGAGACCCAGTACTTC,CSAGDGMKQETQYF
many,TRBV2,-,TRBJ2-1,TGTGCCAGCAGTAACCATCTAGCTTACAATGAGCAGTTCTTC,CASSNHLAYNEQFF
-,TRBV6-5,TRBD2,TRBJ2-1,TGTGCCAGCAAGGCCCTAGCGGGAGATGAGCAGTTCTTC,CASKALAGDEQFF
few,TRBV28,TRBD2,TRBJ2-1,TGTGCCAGCAGACCTGATCCCGGGCGGGGGGTAATGTACAATGAGCAGTTCTTC,CASRPDPGRGVMYNEQFF
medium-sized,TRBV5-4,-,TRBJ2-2,TGTGCCAGCAAACCGTGGGGCGGGGAGCTGTTTTTT,CASKPWGGELFF
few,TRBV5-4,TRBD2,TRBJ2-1,TGTGCCAGCAGCTCGGGACTAGCGGGAGCAAGTGAGCAGTTCTTC,CASSSGLAGASEQFF
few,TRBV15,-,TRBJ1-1,TGTGCCACCAGCAGAGCGGGGGACACTGAAGCTTTCTTT,CATSRAGDTEAFF
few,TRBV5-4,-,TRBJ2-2,TGTGCCAGCAGCTTTTTTCTTTCCGGGGAGCTGTTTTTT,CASSFFLSGELFF
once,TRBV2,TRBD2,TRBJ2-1,TGTGCCAGCAGTCAAAAAGGGACTACCCGCTCCTACAATGAGCAGTTCTTC,CASSQKGTTRSYNEQFF
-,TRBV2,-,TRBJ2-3,TGTGCCAGCAGACAGTTGACGACCACAGATACGCAGTATTTT,CASRQLTTTDTQYF
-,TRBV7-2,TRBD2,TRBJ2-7,TGTGCCAGCAGCCCCCAAGGACTAGCAGGGTACGAGCAGTACTTC,CASSPQGLAGYEQYF
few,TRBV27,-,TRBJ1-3,TGTGCCAGCATATCCAGGGCCGCCTCGTTTTCCGCTGGAAACACCATATATTTT,CASISRAASFSAGNTIYF
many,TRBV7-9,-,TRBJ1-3,TGTGCCAGCAGCCCAACCGGGACACTCTCTGGAAACACCATATATTTT,CASSPTGTLSGNTIYF
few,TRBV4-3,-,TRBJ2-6,TGCGCCAGCAGCTTCCACAGGGGCCTAGCGTCTGGGGCCAACGTCCTGACTTTC,CASSFHRGLASGANVLTF
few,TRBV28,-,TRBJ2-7,TGTGCCAGCAGTTTGGAGTACGAGCAGTACTTC,CASSLEYEQYF
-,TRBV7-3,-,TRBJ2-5,TGTGCCAGCAGCCCCTCTGCCCAAGAGACCCAGTACTTC,CASSPSAQETQYF
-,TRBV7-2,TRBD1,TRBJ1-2,TGTGCCAGCAGCTTAGTGGGACAGGGCGGGTACACCTTC,CASSLVGQGGYTF
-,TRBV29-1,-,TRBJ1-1,TGCAGCATCCAAAACACTGAAGCTTTCTTT,CSIQNTEAFF
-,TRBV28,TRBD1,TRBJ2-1,TGTGCCAGCTCTTGGGACAGTAACTACAATGAGCAGTTCTTC,CASSWDSNYNEQFF
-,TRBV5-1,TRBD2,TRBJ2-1,TGCGCCAGCAGCATGAGCGGGAGAGCCAATGAGCAGTTCTTC,CASSMSGRANEQFF
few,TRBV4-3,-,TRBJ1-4,TGCGCCAGCAGCCAAGTTTGGCAGCCTCTATCGAATGAAAAACTGTTTTTT,CASSQVWQPLSNEKLFF
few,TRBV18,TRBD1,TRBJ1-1,TGTGCCAGCTCACCAAGGACAGGGACGGCGCTAGAGGCGAACACTGAAGCTTTCTTT,CASSPRTGTALEANTEAFF
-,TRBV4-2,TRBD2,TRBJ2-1,TGTGCCAGCAGCCAATCCTCGTCTAGCGGGTTACTCTACAATGAGCAGTTCTTC,CASSQSSSSGLLYNEQFF
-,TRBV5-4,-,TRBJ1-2,TGTGCCAGCAGCCTTAATAGAGCTCGCGGCTACACCTTC,CASSLNRARGYTF
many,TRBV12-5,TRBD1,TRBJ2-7,TGTGCTAGTCGCGGGACAGGTGAAGAGCAGTACTTC,CASRGTGEEQYF
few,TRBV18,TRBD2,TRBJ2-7,TGTGCCAGCTCACTGGGGACTACCTACGAGCAGTACTTC,CASSLGTTYEQYF
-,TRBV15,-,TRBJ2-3,TGTGCCACCAGCAGAGATCGGGTGGGTACGCAGTATTTT,CATSRDRVGTQYF
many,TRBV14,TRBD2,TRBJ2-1,TGTGCCAGCAGCCGGACCGGCGGGAGTTCCTACAATGAGCAGTTCTTC,CASSRTGGSSYNEQFF
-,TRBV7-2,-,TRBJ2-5,TGTGCCAGCAGCTACGCCGGCGGGACTACCCAGTACTTC,CASSYAGGTTQYF
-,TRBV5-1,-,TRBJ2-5,TGCGCCAGCAGGCAGGACCTCCAAGAGACCCAGTACTTC,CASRQDLQETQYF
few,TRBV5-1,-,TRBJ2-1,TGCGCCAGCGGCCCGGGGGAGGACTACAATGAGCAGTTCTTC,CASGPGEDYNEQFF
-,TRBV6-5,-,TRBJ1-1,TGTGCCAGCAGTTACAAGAACACTGAAGCTTTCTTT,CASSYKNTEAFF
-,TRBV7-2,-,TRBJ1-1,TGTGCCAGCAGCCAAGAATTGAGGGGGACTGAAGCTTTCTTT,CASSQELRGTEAFF
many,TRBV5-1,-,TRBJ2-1,TGCGCCAGCAGCTTGAGTAGCGGCTACAATGAGCAGTTCTTC,CASSLSSGYNEQFF
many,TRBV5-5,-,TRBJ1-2,TGTGCCAGCAGCTTGGCCCCAGGGCTAACACCCTACAGTGGCTACACCTTC,CASSLAPGLTPYSGYTF
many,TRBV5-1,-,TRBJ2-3,TGCGCCAGCAGCGTCCACACAGATACGCAGTATTTT,CASSVHTDTQYF
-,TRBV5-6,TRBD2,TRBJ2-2,TGTGCCAGCAGGCGCGGGAGAATTACCGGGGAGCTGTTTTTT,CASRRGRITGELFF
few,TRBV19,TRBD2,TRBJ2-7,TGTGCCAGTAGCCGACTAGCGGGAGGCGACTACGAGCAGTACTTC,CASSRLAGGDYEQYF
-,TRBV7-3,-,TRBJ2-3,TGTGCCAGCAGTCCTGCCTGGCAAGATACGCAGTATTTT,CASSPAWQDTQYF
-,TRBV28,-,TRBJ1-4,TGTGCCAGCAGTTTGTCTGGGGTGGGCGCGGCTAATGAAAAACTGTTTTTT,CASSLSGVGAANEKLFF
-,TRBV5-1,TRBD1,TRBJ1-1,TGCGCCAGCAGCTTCACCGGACAGGGCGGTACTGAAGCTTTCTTT,CASSFTGQGGTEAFF
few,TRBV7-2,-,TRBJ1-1,TGTGCCAGCAGCGAAACGACGGGTGAAGCTTTCTTT,CASSETTGEAFF
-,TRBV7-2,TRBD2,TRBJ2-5,TGTGCCAGCAGCTTAGTCCGACTAGCGGGGGAGGAAAAGACCCAGTACTTC,CASSLVRLAGEEKTQYF